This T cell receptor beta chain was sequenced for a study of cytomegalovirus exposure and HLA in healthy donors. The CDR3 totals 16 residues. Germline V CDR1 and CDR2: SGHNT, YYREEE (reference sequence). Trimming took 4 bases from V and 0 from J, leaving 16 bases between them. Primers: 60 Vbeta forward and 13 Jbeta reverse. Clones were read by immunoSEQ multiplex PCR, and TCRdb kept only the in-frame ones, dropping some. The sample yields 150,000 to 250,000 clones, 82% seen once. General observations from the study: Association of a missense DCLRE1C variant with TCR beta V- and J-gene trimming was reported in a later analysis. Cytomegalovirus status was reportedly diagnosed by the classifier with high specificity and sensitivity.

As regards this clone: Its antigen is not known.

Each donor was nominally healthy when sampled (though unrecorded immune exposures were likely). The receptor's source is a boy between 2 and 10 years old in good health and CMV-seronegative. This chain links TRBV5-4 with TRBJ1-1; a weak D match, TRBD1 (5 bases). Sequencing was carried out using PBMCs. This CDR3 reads CASSPAGGTMNTEAFF. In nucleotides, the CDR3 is TGTGCCAGCAGCCCCGCCGGAGGGACCATGAACACTGAAGCTTTCTTT.